Reported below is one T cell receptor beta chain. The antigen is unknown. V lost 5 bases and J 5 bases, leaving 15 bases between the germline ends. Germline values: CDR1 SNHLY, CDR2 FYNNEI. This CDR3 has 14 residues. This record belongs to a study of blood T cells in healthy people across ages. Study-wide findings and caveats: Diversity estimates from one million T cells were considered underestimates.

Combining a sample-barcoded 5' primer with a J-beta primer mix, a second PCR ran for about 7 to 11 cycles. Each cDNA was tagged by a template-switch adaptor containing 12 random nucleotides. Every sample gave at least 3 million paired-end reads containing CDR3. TCRdb fed the 5' RACE reads into MiXCR, producing one record per CDR3 protein. The repertoire holds hundreds of thousands of distinct CDR3 sequences, with about 54% as singletons. This TCR was sampled from a man aged 60-69 years in good health. This chain connects TRBV2 to TRBJ1-1; D might be TRBD1 (5 bases). The sample consisted of blood. CDR3 DNA: TGTGCCAGCAGTTCACACCCGCGGGGGACTGAAGCTTTCTTT. It encodes CASSSHPRGTEAFF.